These 6 T cell receptor beta chains share one sample of origin, sequenced in a study of cytomegalovirus exposure and HLA in healthy donors (dated by TCRdb to about 2017). Receptor libraries were prepared by the immunoSEQ multiplex PCR assay. Here the immuneACCESS table is served through TCRdb, limited to in-frame sequences with V and J called. Missing clones are a known gap in these copies; in checked studies unresolved V genes cover under half, and the rest lacks a known reason. The sample records 180,000 or so clones, around nine tenths of which are singletons. The biggest ten clones account for approximately 1.5% of the sample. The source material was PBMCs. The receptors shown here come from a woman aged 25 to 39 in good health and CMV-seronegative.

The chain recombines TRBV11-2 with TRBJ2-7, with D possibly matching TRBD1 (6 bases). CDR1 is SGHAT and CDR2 is FQNNGV in the germline V gene. The CDR3 sequence is 14 residues long. Trimming left V 5 bases short and J 4 bases short, with 15 bases between. The CDR3 nucleotides are TGTGCCAGCAGCCCCTGGACAGACCCTTACGAGCAGTACTTC. Encoded protein: CASSPWTDPYEQYF. Together with reference TRBV11-2 and TRBJ2-7, the CDR3 gives the full variable domain: EAGVAQSPRYKIIEKRQSVAFWCNPISGHATLYWYQQILGQGPKLLIQFQNNGVVDDSQLPKDRFSAERLKGVDSTLKIQPAKLEDSAVYLCASSPWTDPYEQYFGPGTRLTVT.

This rearrangement joins TRBV7-9 to TRBJ2-5; TRBD1 matches at 9 bases. The CDR3 totals 15 residues. Trimming cost V 4 bases and J 7 bases; bases outside gene matches: 10. In germline, CDR1 is SEHNR, CDR2 FQNEAQ (reference sequence). The CDR3 coding sequence is TGTGCCAGCAGCTACCCTACAGGGGGCGCCGGGACCCAGTACTTC. The encoded protein is CASSYPTGGAGTQYF.

J is TRBJ1-2 and V is TRBV7-2; the D is unclear. Germline CDR1 and CDR2: SGHTA and FQGNSA. This CDR3 contains 14 residues. The ends were cut back, 0 bases at V and 2 bases at J, with 7 bases in the middle. The CDR3 sequence is CASSLAPVNYGYTF. DNA for the CDR3: TGTGCCAGCAGCTTAGCGCCGGTGAACTATGGCTACACCTTC.

The chain has TRBV5-4 and TRBJ2-5, with 14 bases fitting TRBD2. Looked up from germline, CDR1 is SGHNT and CDR2 is YYREEE (reference sequence). The CDR3 runs to 18 residues. With V trimmed by 3 bases and J by 5 bases, 12 bases remained unmatched. This CDR3 is CASSSGEGLAGAGETQYF. CDR3 nucleotides: TGTGCCAGCAGCTCCGGAGAGGGACTAGCGGGGGCCGGGGAGACCCAGTACTTC.

The chain is built from TRBV7-9 and TRBJ2-7; D is unclear. V shed 3 bases and J shed 3 bases, with 6 bases lying between them. CDR1 SEHNR and CDR2 FQNEAQ come from the germline V gene (reference sequence). The CDR3 extends over 12 amino acids. CDR3 in DNA: TGTGCCAGCAGCTTTGCAGGCTACGAGCAGTACTTC. Translation: CASSFAGYEQYF.

This chain links TRBV5-1 with TRBJ1-1; D remains unclear. The CDR3 contains 15 residues. Deletions cut 2 bases from V and 1 base from J, with 12 bases between. Germline CDR1 SGHRS, CDR2 YFSETQ. The CDR3 DNA reads as TGCGCCAGCAGCTTCGATATTCGGTCGAACACTGAAGCTTTCTTT. This translates into CASSFDIRSNTEAFF.